The 8 T cell receptor beta chains presented below share a single source sample, sequenced in a study of T cells in localized non-small cell lung cancer. The method was immunoSEQ multiplex PCR; TCRdb's version includes in-frame clones alone and lacks a portion of them. The sample records fewer than 12,000 clones, roughly 77% being singletons. Material: peripheral blood, obtained before any cancer treatment. All receptors derive from a male donor older than 55 with stage I lung adenocarcinoma.

The J gene is TRBJ2-1, the V gene TRBV7-2; D gene unclear. V lost 5 bases and J lost 1, with 15 bases in between. CDR1 SGHTA and CDR2 FQGNSA come from the germline V gene. The CDR3 loop spans 16 amino acids. DNA for the CDR3: TGTGCCAGCAGCCCTCAGGCCCCAAGGTCCTACAATGAGCAGTTCTTC. This codes for CASSPQAPRSYNEQFF.

The genes are TRBV18 and TRBJ1-1; perhaps TRBD1 as D (6 bases). This CDR3 is 14 amino acids long. V was cut by 1 base and J by 5 bases, with 11 bases left in between. Germline loops: CDR1 KGHSH, CDR2 LQKENI. CDR3 DNA: TGTGCCAGCTCACCACAACAGGGAAAAACTGAAGCTTTCTTT. It encodes CASSPQQGKTEAFF.

The gene calls are TRBV7-8 and TRBJ2-7; D unclear. Germline V gives CDR1 SGHVS, CDR2 FQNEAQ. The V and J ends lost 5 bases and 2 bases respectively, with 16 bases between them. This CDR3 is built from 15 residues. The CDR3 reads CASSPVWGRAYEQYF. The CDR3 nucleotides read TGTGCCAGCAGCCCCGTCTGGGGTCGGGCCTACGAGCAGTACTTC.

V usage is TRBV5-1 and J usage is TRBJ1-2; D is ambiguous. Per the germline V gene, CDR1 is SGHRS and CDR2 is YFSETQ. This CDR3 comprises 13 residues. With 0 bases removed from V and 7 bases from J, the gap between germline ends came to 10 bases. The DNA for the CDR3 is TGCGCCAGCAGCTTGGTGGTAGGCTTTGGCTACACCTTC. Its protein is CASSLVVGFGYTF.

The genes are TRBV27 and TRBJ2-3; 7 bases match TRBD1. Germline V CDR1 and CDR2: MNHEY, SMNVEV (reference sequence). This CDR3 has 15 amino acids. The junction had 10 bases not matched to a gene; V was cut back by 5 bases and J by 5 bases. This CDR3 is CASSEAEGGQDTQYF. DNA for the CDR3: TGTGCCAGCAGTGAAGCGGAAGGGGGCCAAGATACGCAGTATTTT.

This rearrangement joins TRBV2 to TRBJ1-2, with 7 bases that match TRBD1. There are 14 residues in the CDR3. V trimming: 6 bases; J trimming: 10 bases; junction bases outside the gene matches: 14. Germline loops: CDR1 SNHLY, CDR2 FYNNEI. CDR3 sequence (DNA): TGTGCCAGCAGCCCCCGTGCGACAGGGTTTTTCTACACCTTC. It codes for CASSPRATGFFYTF.

The rearrangement links TRBV2 to TRBJ2-1; D may be TRBD1 or TRBD2 (5 bases each). This CDR3 has 15 amino acids. From germline, CDR1 is SNHLY and CDR2 FYNNEI. The V gene lost 7 bases and the J gene lost 5 bases, with 18 bases spanning the gap. CDR3 DNA sequence: TGTGCCAGCACCCCCAGTGGGACCTCGAACAATGAGCAGTTCTTC. Residues: CASTPSGTSNNEQFF.

This sequence joins TRBV28 and TRBJ2-1; 9 bases line up with TRBD1. This CDR3 is 15 amino acids long. V shed 7 bases and J 7 bases; nucleotides not matched to a gene: 11. The V gene's germline CDR1 is MDHEN and CDR2 SYDVKM. CDR3 DNA: TGTGCCAGCATCCACACAGGGGGCGCGGCGAATGAGCAGTTCTTC. It encodes CASIHTGGAANEQFF.